A single sample is the source of the 28 T cell receptor beta chains below, sequenced in a study of T-cell memory formation after mild COVID-19. MiXCR, applied by TCRdb to the 5' RACE reads, yields one record per CDR3 protein. The sample shows about half a million distinct CDR3 sequences, over 15% of them seen only once. Material: PBMCs or a T cell subset sorted from them (not recorded which). The receptors come from an adult woman who had mild COVID-19 (a few samples of this study predate the infection). Cell type and time point are not known.

J is TRBJ1-1 and V is TRBV18; 8 nucleotides line up with TRBD1. The CDR3 totals 21 residues. Losses at the gene ends were 3 bases for V and 1 base for J; bases not matched to a gene: 22. Germline V gives CDR1 KGHSH, CDR2 LQKENI. For the CDR3, the DNA is TGTGCCAGCTCACCCATCCATCTGGAGAGGGGACAGGCGTTAAAGAACACTGAAGCTTTCTTT. Translating it yields CASSPIHLERGQALKNTEAFF.

The chain employs TRBV7-9 and TRBJ1-1; D unresolved. The CDR3 has 13 residues. Trimming took 5 bases from V and 2 from J, leaving 9 bases between them. CDR1 is SEHNR and CDR2 is FQNEAQ in the germline V gene (reference sequence). The CDR3 here is CASSERGNTEAFF. The CDR3 DNA is TGTGCCAGCAGCGAACGGGGTAACACTGAAGCTTTCTTT.

The rearrangement links TRBV6-2 or TRBV6-3 to TRBJ2-1; 7 nucleotides line up with TRBD2. In germline, CDR1 is MNHEY, CDR2 SVGEGT. Unmatched junction bases numbered 4, after V lost 6 bases and J lost 5 bases. The CDR3 has 13 residues. The chain's CDR3 is CASSPGRNNEQFF. The CDR3 DNA is TGTGCCAGCAGCCCCGGGAGGAACAATGAGCAGTTCTTC.

V usage is TRBV7-2 and J usage is TRBJ1-1, with 10 bases fitting TRBD1. The trim removed 8 bases at V and 7 bases at J, leaving 16 bases unmatched. The CDR3 length is 16 residues. Per germline, CDR1 SGHTA and CDR2 FQGNSA. DNA of the CDR3: TGTGCCAGCCGCCGGGACAGGGGCGACCGGTCGAGTGAAGCTTTCTTT. Translation: CASRRDRGDRSSEAFF.

This sequence joins TRBV6-5 and TRBJ1-1; D unclear. V dropped 6 bases and J dropped 1 base, with 12 bases sitting between them. The germline CDR1 and CDR2 sequences are MNHEY and SVGAGI. This CDR3 spans 14 amino acids. This CDR3 reads CASSDSGRNTEAFF. CDR3 DNA sequence: TGTGCCAGCAGCGACTCCGGGAGGAACACTGAAGCTTTCTTT.

This clonotype showed up just a few times. The chain combines TRBV20-1 with TRBJ2-5; D is perhaps TRBD1 or TRBD2 (6 bases each). CDR1 and CDR2 (germline): DFQATT, SNEGSKA (reference sequence). V lost 5 bases to trimming and J lost 5 bases, with 15 bases between them. This CDR3 is 13 amino acids long. In DNA form, the CDR3 reads TGCAGTGCTCGGAAGGGGGGTCGGGAGACCCAGTACTTC. Protein: CSARKGGRETQYF.

This clonotype has a handful of counts. This chain connects TRBV29-1 to TRBJ2-3; TRBD1 agrees at 7 bases. This CDR3 spans 16 amino acids. The V gene end was trimmed by 6 bases and the J gene end by 2 bases; junction bases not matched to a gene: 14. Germline V lookup: CDR1 SQVTM, CDR2 ANQGSEA. CDR3 in DNA: TGCAGCGTCGTACATAAAAGGGACAGACCCACAGATACGCAGTATTTT. Residues: CSVVHKRDRPTDTQYF.

The chain is built from TRBV6-5 and TRBJ2-3; D not resolved. The CDR3 runs 15 residues. V gave up 0 bases and J gave up 2 bases, with 9 bases separating them. Germline-derived CDR1 and CDR2 are MNHEY and SVGAGI. The CDR3 region has the DNA TGTGCCAGCAGTTACTCCGGAAGCAACACAGATACGCAGTATTTT. This codes for CASSYSGSNTDTQYF.

This clonotype turned up a few times. The rearrangement links TRBV20-1 to TRBJ1-5; D gene unclear. CDR3 length equals 17 residues. Germline V gene data show CDR1 as DFQATT and CDR2 as SNEGSKA (reference sequence). The ends were cut back, 6 bases at V and 0 bases at J, with 21 bases in the middle. CDR3 sequence (DNA): TGCAGTGCGAGCCGAGACTTCTCAGGTGGTAGCAATCAGCCCCAGCATTTT. This gives the protein CSASRDFSGGSNQPQHF.

The chain links TRBV15 to TRBJ2-7; D is perhaps TRBD2 (6 bases). V was cut by 0 bases and J by 2 bases, with 17 bases left in between. CDR1 and CDR2 from the germline V gene are LNHNV and YYDKDF (reference sequence). CDR3 length: 17 residues. The CDR3 DNA is TGTGCCACCAGCAGAGATCGGGGAGCGGGTTTGACCTACGAGCAGTACTTC. Its protein is CATSRDRGAGLTYEQYF.

The J gene is TRBJ2-2, the V gene TRBV13; D perhaps matches TRBD2 (5 bases). Germline-derived CDR1 and CDR2 are PRHDT and FYEKMQ (reference sequence). The CDR3 totals 14 residues. Trimming pared 6 bases from V and 3 bases from J, leaving 11 bases between. In DNA form, the CDR3 reads TGTGCCAGCAGAGGAGGAGTGTACACCGGGGAGCTGTTTTTT. Translated, it gives CASRGGVYTGELFF. Looking up the rest from reference TRBV13 and TRBJ2-2 gives the full variable domain: AAGVIQSPRHLIKEKRETATLKCYPIPRHDTVYWYQQGPGQDPQFLISFYEKMQSDKGSIPDRFSAQQFSDYHSELNMSSLELGDSALYFCASRGGVYTGELFFGEGSRLTVL.

The V and J genes are TRBV7-9 and TRBJ2-2; no definite D call. The CDR3 totals 14 residues. V lost 4 bases, J lost 6 bases, and 12 bases lay in between. The germline CDR1 and CDR2 sequences are SEHNR and FQNEAQ (reference sequence). CDR3 sequence reads: CASSSAGSAGELFF. The CDR3 DNA follows: TGTGCCAGCAGCTCCGCCGGGTCGGCCGGGGAGCTGTTTTTT.

This clonotype came up a few times. The CDR3 spells CASSGRQGAYEQYF. In DNA, the CDR3 is TGTGCCAGCAGCGGAAGACAGGGGGCCTACGAGCAGTACTTC. The genes are TRBV7-8 and TRBJ2-7; TRBD1 matches 9 bases. Germline V CDR1 and CDR2: SGHVS, FQNEAQ. Losses at the gene ends were 5 bases for V and 2 bases for J; bases not matched to a gene: 4. The CDR3 spans 14 residues.

This clonotype has just a few counts. J is TRBJ2-1 and V is TRBV20-1; the D gene could be TRBD1 or TRBD2 (5 bases each). Trimming stripped 4 bases from V and 8 bases from J, with 12 bases between. The CDR3 loop spans 12 amino acids. From germline, CDR1 is DFQATT and CDR2 SNEGSKA (reference sequence). CDR3 sequence (DNA): TGCAGTGCTAACCGGGACGACGATGAGCAGTTCTTC. It is translated as CSANRDDDEQFF.

The chain employs TRBV5-1 and TRBJ2-5; D might be TRBD1 (5 bases). There are 14 residues in the CDR3. The V and J ends lost 1 base and 5 bases respectively, with 12 bases between them. Looked up from germline, CDR1 is SGHRS and CDR2 is YFSETQ. The CDR3 DNA follows: TGCGCCAGCAGCTTGTACCAGGGTGCGGAGACCCAGTACTTC. Protein sequence: CASSLYQGAETQYF.

A few counts support this clonotype. This rearrangement joins TRBV4-1 to TRBJ1-2; TRBD1 aligns across 7 bases. Germline CDR1 MGHRA, CDR2 YSYEKL. The CDR3 totals 16 residues. Trimming removed 0 bases from V and 4 bases from J; junction bases left unmatched: 8. The CDR3 DNA reads TGCGCCAGCAGCCAAGATGCCGGGCCAGGGGGCTATGGCTACACCTTC. Translated, it gives CASSQDAGPGGYGYTF.

The chain combines TRBV7-6 with TRBJ1-1; D perhaps matches TRBD1 (5 bases). Germline CDR1 reads SGHVS; CDR2 reads FNYEAQ. V lost 5 bases, J lost 0 bases, and 16 bases lay in between. CDR3 length: 16 amino acids. CDR3 protein: CASSPRQGVMNTEAFF. The CDR3 DNA reads as TGTGCCAGCAGCCCGCGGCAGGGAGTCATGAACACTGAAGCTTTCTTT.

This clonotype was detected ten times or more. The chain carries TRBV7-2 and TRBJ2-1, with 7 bases fitting TRBD2. V lost 1 base to trimming and J lost 9 bases; unmatched junction nucleotides: 6. This CDR3 comprises 14 residues. Germline values: CDR1 SGHTA, CDR2 FQGNSA. CDR3 DNA sequence: TGTGCCAGCAGCTTAGGACTAGCTAATTTTGAGCAGTTCTTC. It encodes CASSLGLANFEQFF.

This clonotype occurred a few times. V usage is TRBV4-1 and J usage is TRBJ2-7, with 7 bases aligning to TRBD1. The CDR3 runs to 15 residues. The germline gives CDR1 MGHRA, CDR2 YSYEKL. Trimming removed 4 bases from V and 3 bases from J; junction bases left unmatched: 9. The CDR3 nucleotides read TGCGCCAGCAGCCGGCTTACGGGACAGAGCTACGAGCAGTACTTC. It encodes CASSRLTGQSYEQYF.

The V call is TRBV20-1, the J call TRBJ1-5; 8 positions agree with TRBD1. The CDR3 is 14 amino acids. Germline V CDR1 and CDR2: DFQATT, SNEGSKA (reference sequence). After removal of 6 bases from V and 6 bases from J, the junction contained 10 bases not matched to a gene. CDR3 nucleotides: TGCAGTGCCCACAGGGGGGGAACGGGTCAGCCCCAGCATTTT. Its translation is CSAHRGGTGQPQHF.

The chain is built from TRBV9 and TRBJ2-3; TRBD2 aligns across 11 bases. Germline-derived CDR1 and CDR2 are SGDLS and YYNGEE. CDR3 length: 20 residues. With V trimmed by 2 bases and J by 0 bases, 14 bases remained unmatched. DNA of the CDR3: TGTGCCAGCAGCGTTTCCCCAGGGGCTAGCGGGGGGATCAGCACAGATACGCAGTATTTT. It is translated as CASSVSPGASGGISTDTQYF. Supplemented by reference TRBV9 and TRBJ2-3, the full variable domain reads DSGVTQTPKHLITATGQRVTLRCSPRSGDLSVYWYQQSLDQGLQFLIQYYNGEERAKGNILERFSAQQFPDLHSELNLSSLELGDSALYFCASSVSPGASGGISTDTQYFGPGTRLTVL.

The table lists this clonotype with a few counts. This chain links TRBV29-1 with TRBJ2-1; 7 bases line up with TRBD2. This CDR3 contains 11 residues. CDR1 SQVTM and CDR2 ANQGSEA come from the germline V gene. J gave up 10 bases and V 7 bases, and 7 bases lay outside the gene matches. The CDR3 region is CSGTGGIEQFF. The CDR3 DNA is TGCAGCGGGACCGGGGGGATAGAGCAGTTCTTC.

This clonotype was counted a few times. The chain is built from TRBV7-9 and TRBJ2-7, with 8 positions matching TRBD1. The V segment lost 0 bases and the J segment 3 bases; nucleotides outside the gene matches: 7. The CDR3 sequence is 16 residues long. The germline gives CDR1 SEHNR, CDR2 FQNEAQ (reference sequence). In nucleotides, the CDR3 is TGTGCCAGCAGCTTAGCGACAGGGGTCCCTTTCTACGAGCAGTACTTC. Residues: CASSLATGVPFYEQYF.

This clonotype was picked up a small number of times. The junction shows a germline mismatch at one end, possibly a read error. The chain couples TRBV11-2 to TRBJ1-1; D unresolved. The CDR3 has 12 amino acids. Per germline, CDR1 SGHAT and CDR2 FQNNGV. CDR3 amino acids: CASSLDRFSVSF. CDR3 DNA: TGTGCCAGCAGCTTAGACAGGTTTTCGGTCTCGTTT.

This clonotype was picked up a small number of times. The chain links TRBV5-1 to TRBJ2-3; TRBD2 matches at 11 bases. Per the germline V gene, CDR1 is SGHRS and CDR2 is YFSETQ. The CDR3 spans 16 residues. The V gene end was trimmed by 4 bases and the J gene end by 4 bases; junction bases not matched to a gene: 8. The chain's CDR3 is CASSRIAGGFPDTQYF. The CDR3 DNA is TGCGCCAGCAGCCGGATAGCGGGAGGGTTCCCAGATACGCAGTATTTT.

This clonotype was counted only a few times. The chain combines TRBV7-8 with TRBJ2-7; TRBD1 matches 7 bases. V lost 1 base to trimming and J lost 6 bases; unmatched junction nucleotides: 3. The CDR3 sequence is 13 residues long. The V gene's germline CDR1 is SGHVS and CDR2 FQNEAQ. CDR3 loop: CASSLGSGGEQYF. In DNA, the CDR3 is TGTGCCAGCAGCTTAGGCTCAGGGGGCGAGCAGTACTTC.

This clonotype came up a few times. CDR3 in amino acids: CASSIDWASPSLASYNEQFF. DNA for the CDR3: TGTGCCAGTAGTATAGATTGGGCTAGCCCGTCCCTCGCCTCCTACAATGAGCAGTTCTTC. The chain joins TRBV19 to TRBJ2-1; D perhaps matches TRBD2 (5 bases). The germline V gene encodes CDR1 LNHDA and CDR2 SQIVND (reference sequence). This CDR3 contains 20 residues. The germline V and J ends were trimmed by 0 bases and 0 bases, with 21 bases remaining between them.

The CDR3 protein is CASSSTGGIGGELFF. The CDR3 DNA reads as TGTGCCAGTAGTTCTACAGGGGGAATCGGCGGGGAGCTGTTTTTT. The rearrangement joins TRBV19 to TRBJ2-2, with TRBD1 identical over 8 bases. The CDR3 spans 15 residues. The germline V gene encodes CDR1 LNHDA and CDR2 SQIVND (reference sequence). The trim removed 5 bases at V and 7 bases at J, leaving 9 bases unmatched.